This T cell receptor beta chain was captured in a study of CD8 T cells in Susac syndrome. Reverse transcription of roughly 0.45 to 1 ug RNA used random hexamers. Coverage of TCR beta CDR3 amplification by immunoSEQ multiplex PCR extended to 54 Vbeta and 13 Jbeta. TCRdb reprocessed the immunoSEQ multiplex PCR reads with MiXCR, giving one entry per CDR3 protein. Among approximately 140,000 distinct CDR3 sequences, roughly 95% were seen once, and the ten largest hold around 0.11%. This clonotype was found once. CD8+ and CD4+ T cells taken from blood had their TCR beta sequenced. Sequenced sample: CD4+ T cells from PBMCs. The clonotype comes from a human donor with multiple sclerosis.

The CDR3 bases are TGCAGTGCTAGGTCAGAGACAGGGGTGAACACTGAAGCTTTCTTT. Protein: CSARSETGVNTEAFF. The chain has TRBV20-1 and TRBJ1-1, with 8 bases fitting TRBD1. Germline values: CDR1 DFQATT, CDR2 SNEGSKA (reference sequence). The CDR3 spans 15 residues. Trimming at V came to 3 bases and at J to 0 bases, leaving 6 bases not matched to a gene.